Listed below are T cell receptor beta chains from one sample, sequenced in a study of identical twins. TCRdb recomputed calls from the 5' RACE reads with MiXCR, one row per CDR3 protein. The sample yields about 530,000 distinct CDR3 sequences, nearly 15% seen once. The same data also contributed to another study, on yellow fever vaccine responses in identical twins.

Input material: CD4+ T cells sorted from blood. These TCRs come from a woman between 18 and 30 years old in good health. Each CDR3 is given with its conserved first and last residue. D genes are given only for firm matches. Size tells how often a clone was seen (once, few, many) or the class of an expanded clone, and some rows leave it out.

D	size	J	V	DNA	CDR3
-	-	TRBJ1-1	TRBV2	TGTGCCAGCAGTGAAAGTGGTCAGGGAAGAACTGAAGCTTTCTTT	CASSESGQGRTEAFF
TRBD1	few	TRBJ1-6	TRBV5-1	TGCGCCAGCAGCTTGGAGACAGGGGTCAATTCACCCCTCCACTTT	CASSLETGVNSPLHF
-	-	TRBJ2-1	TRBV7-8	TGTGCCAGCAGCTTACAGCGCGGGGCCTCGTCCTACAATGAGCAGTTCTTC	CASSLQRGASSYNEQFF
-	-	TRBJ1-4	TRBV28	TGTGCCAGCAGTTTAAGGGCAGGCTGGAATGAAAAACTGTTTTTT	CASSLRAGWNEKLFF
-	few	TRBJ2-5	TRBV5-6	TGTGCCAGCAGCTCACTTTCTCAAGAGACCCAGTACTTC	CASSSLSQETQYF
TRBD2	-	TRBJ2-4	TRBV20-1	TGCAGTGCTGGACCTAGCGGGAGAGGGAACATTCAGTACTTC	CSAGPSGRGNIQYF
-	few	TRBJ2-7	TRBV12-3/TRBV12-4	TGTGCCAGCAGTTTAGGGGGGTGGTCCTACGAGCAGTACTTC	CASSLGGWSYEQYF
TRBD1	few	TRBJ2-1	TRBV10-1	TGCGCCAGCAGTGCCGACTGGACAGGGGGCAATGAGCAGTTCTTC	CASSADWTGGNEQFF
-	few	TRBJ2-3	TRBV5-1	TGCGCCAACAGCTTGACTCAAAGCACAGATACGCAGTATTTT	CANSLTQSTDTQYF
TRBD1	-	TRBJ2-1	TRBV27	TGTGCCAGCAGTATACGACAGGGGGCGGGGAATGAGCAGTTCTTC	CASSIRQGAGNEQFF
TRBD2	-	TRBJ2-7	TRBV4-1	TGCGCCAGCAGCCAATCCCCTTCCGGGACTAGCGGGAGCGAGCAGTACTTC	CASSQSPSGTSGSEQYF
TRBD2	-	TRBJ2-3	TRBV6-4	TGTGCCAGCAGCGAGACTAGCGGGGGCCCCACAGATACGCAGTATTTT	CASSETSGGPTDTQYF
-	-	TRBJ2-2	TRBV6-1	TGTGCCAGCAGGGGCCCGACTAACGCACCGACCGGGGAGCTGTTTTTT	CASRGPTNAPTGELFF
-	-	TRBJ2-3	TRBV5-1	TGCGCCAGCAGCTTGGCGGGACGGGGACCAGATACGCAGTATTTT	CASSLAGRGPDTQYF
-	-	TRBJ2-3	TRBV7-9	TGTGCCAGCAGCTACCAGATAGCATCGGGGGCAGATACGCAGTATTTT	CASSYQIASGADTQYF
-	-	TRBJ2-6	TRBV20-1	TGCAGTGCTCCTGGACCCGGGTCTGGGGCCAACGTCCTGACTTTC	CSAPGPGSGANVLTF
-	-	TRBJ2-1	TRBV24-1	TGTGCCACCAGTGACTCGGACGAATCGATCTACAATGAGCAGTTCTTC	CATSDSDESIYNEQFF
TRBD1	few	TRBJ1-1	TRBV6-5	TGTGCCAGCAGTTACCTGGGACAGGGGATGGACACTGAAGCTTTCTTT	CASSYLGQGMDTEAFF
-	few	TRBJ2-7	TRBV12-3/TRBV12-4	TGTGCCAGCAGTTTATGGAGGGCAGCTTCGGACGAGCAGTACTTC	CASSLWRAASDEQYF
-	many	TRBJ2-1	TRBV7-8	TGTGCCAGCAGCTTCACGGGGGCGAGTTACAATGAGCAGTTCTTC	CASSFTGASYNEQFF
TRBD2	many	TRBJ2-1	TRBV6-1	TGTGCCAGCAGTCTAGCGGGGGGGCCCTATGAGCAGTTCTTC	CASSLAGGPYEQFF
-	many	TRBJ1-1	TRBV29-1	TGCAGCGTTGCCGCGATGAACACTGAAGCTTTCTTT	CSVAAMNTEAFF
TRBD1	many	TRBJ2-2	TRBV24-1	TGTGCCACCAGTGACTGGGACAGGGTCAAGGGCACCGGGGAGCTGTTTTTT	CATSDWDRVKGTGELFF
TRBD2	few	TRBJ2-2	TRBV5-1	TGCGCCAGCAGCTTGAGCGCTAGCGGGAACACCGGGGAGCTGTTTTTT	CASSLSASGNTGELFF
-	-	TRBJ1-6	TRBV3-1	TGTGCCAGCAGCCACGGGGTTCTGGATTCACCCCTCCACTTT	CASSHGVLDSPLHF
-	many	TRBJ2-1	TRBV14	TGTGCCAGCAGCCAAGACGCAGGGCACTATGAGCAGTTCTTC	CASSQDAGHYEQFF
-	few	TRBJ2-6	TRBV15	TGTGCCACCAGCCCTCGGACAGCACTAAACTCTGGGGCCAACGTCCTGACTTTC	CATSPRTALNSGANVLTF
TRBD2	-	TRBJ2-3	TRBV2	TGTGCCAGCAGCTCCGGCGTAGCGGGGGGCCGAACCCTCACAGATACGCAGTATTTT	CASSSGVAGGRTLTDTQYF
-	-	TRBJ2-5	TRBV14	TGTGCCAGCAGGAACGGGGGAGAGACCCAGTACTTC	CASRNGGETQYF
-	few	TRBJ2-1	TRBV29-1	TGCAGCGTTGGTCACACCTACAATGAGCAGTTCTTC	CSVGHTYNEQFF
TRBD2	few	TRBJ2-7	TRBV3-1	TGTGCCAGCAGCCAAGGACTAGCGGGCGAGCAGTACTTC	CASSQGLAGEQYF
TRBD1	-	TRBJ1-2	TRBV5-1	TGCGCCAGCAGCGAAGGGGGCGATTGGGGCTACACCTTC	CASSEGGDWGYTF
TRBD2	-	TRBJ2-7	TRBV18	TGTGCCAGCTCCCCGTTGTCCGGATCTAGCGGGTCCTACGAGCAGTACTTC	CASSPLSGSSGSYEQYF
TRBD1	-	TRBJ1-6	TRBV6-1	TGTGCCACCTCGGACAGGGGAGCATATAATTCACCCCTCCACTTT	CATSDRGAYNSPLHF
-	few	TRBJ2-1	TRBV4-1	TGCGCCAGCAGCCAGTGGGGTGGACAGCTTTACAATGAGCAGTTCTTC	CASSQWGGQLYNEQFF
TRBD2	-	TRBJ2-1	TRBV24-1	TGTGCCACCAGTAACTCGGGACTAGCGGGGGGGGACCTCCCTTCTTGGGCCTACAATGAGCAGTTCTTC	CATSNSGLAGGDLPSWAYNEQFF
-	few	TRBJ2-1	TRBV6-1	TGTGCCAGCAGCATCGGGTGGAGGGGGCCGGGGAATGAGCAGTTCTTC	CASSIGWRGPGNEQFF
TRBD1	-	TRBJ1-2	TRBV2	TGTGCCAGCAGGGCACAGGGGGGGACATATGGCTACACCTTC	CASRAQGGTYGYTF
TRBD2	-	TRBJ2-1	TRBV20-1	TGCAGTGCTAGAGATTCGGCTAGCGGGAGAAATGAGCAGTTCTTC	CSARDSASGRNEQFF
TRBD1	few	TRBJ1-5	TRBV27	TGTGCCAGCAGTTCAGGGGGACTCCAGCATTTT	CASSSGGLQHF
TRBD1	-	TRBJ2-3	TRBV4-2	TGTGCCAGCAGCCAAGGGGGACAGGGCAGGACCACAGATACGCAGTATTTT	CASSQGGQGRTTDTQYF
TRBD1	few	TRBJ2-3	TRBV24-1	TGTGCCACCAGTGACCTCGCGGGACAGGGAACAGATACGCAGTATTTT	CATSDLAGQGTDTQYF
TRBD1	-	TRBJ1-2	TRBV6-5	TGTGCCAGCAGTTACTCGGGGACAGCATCTAACTATGGCTACACCTTC	CASSYSGTASNYGYTF
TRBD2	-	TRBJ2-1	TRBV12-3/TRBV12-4	TGTGCCAGCAGTTTCCGCATACTAGCGGGAGAAGTTGAGCAGTTCTTC	CASSFRILAGEVEQFF